This TCR beta chain was recovered during a study of cytomegalovirus exposure and HLA in healthy donors. Study findings and constraints: Association of under 20,000 TCR beta sequences with HLA alleles was found at 0.05 false discovery rate in a later analysis.

This clone has a handful of counts. Its antigen is still unknown. The CDR3 runs 14 residues. Trimming at V came to 6 bases and at J to 1 base, leaving 5 bases not matched to a gene. From germline, CDR1 is MDHEN and CDR2 SYDVKM. This PCR relied on a set of 60 Vbeta primers and 13 Jbeta primers. Method: immunoSEQ multiplex PCR; TCRdb's copy keeps in-frame clones and lacks some. This sample yields approximately 130,000 clones, of which roughly three fifths are seen a single time; roughly 2.5% belongs to the top ten. The sample comprised PBMCs. This TCR derives from a woman between 40 and 50 years old in good health and CMV-seronegative. The chain recombines TRBV28 with TRBJ2-5, with TRBD2 identical over 7 bases. Here the CDR3 reads CASSPSGAQETQYF. The CDR3 region has the DNA TGTGCCAGCAGCCCAAGCGGGGCCCAAGAGACCCAGTACTTC.